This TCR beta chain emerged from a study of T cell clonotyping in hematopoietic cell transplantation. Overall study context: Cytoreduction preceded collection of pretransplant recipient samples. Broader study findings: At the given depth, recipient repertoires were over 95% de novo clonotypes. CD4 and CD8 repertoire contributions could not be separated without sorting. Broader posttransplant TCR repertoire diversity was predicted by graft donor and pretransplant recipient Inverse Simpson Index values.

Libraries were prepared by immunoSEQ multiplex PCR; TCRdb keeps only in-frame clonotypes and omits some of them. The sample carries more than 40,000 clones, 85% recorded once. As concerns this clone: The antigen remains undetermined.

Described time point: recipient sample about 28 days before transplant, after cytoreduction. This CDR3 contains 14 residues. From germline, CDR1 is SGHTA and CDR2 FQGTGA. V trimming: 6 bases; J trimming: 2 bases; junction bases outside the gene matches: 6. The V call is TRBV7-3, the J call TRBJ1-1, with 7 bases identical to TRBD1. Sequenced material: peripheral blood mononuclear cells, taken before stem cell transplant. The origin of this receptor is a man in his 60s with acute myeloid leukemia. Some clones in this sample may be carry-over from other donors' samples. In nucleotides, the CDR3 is TGTGCCAGCAGTCGGGGAGGGGGCAACACTGAAGCTTTCTTT. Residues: CASSRGGGNTEAFF. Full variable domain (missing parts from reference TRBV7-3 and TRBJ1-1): GAGVSQTPSNKVTEKGKYVELRCDPISGHTALYWYRQSLGQGPEFLIYFQGTGAADDSGLPNDRFFAVRPEGSVSTLKIQRTERGDSAVYLCASSRGGGNTEAFFGQGTRLTVV.